This TCR beta chain was sequenced in a study of cytomegalovirus exposure and HLA in healthy donors (dated by TCRdb to 2015 to 2018). General notes on the study: An earlier analysis of under 600 of the donors reported 250 to 300 Gb of sequence data and about 100 million unique TCR beta sequences from roughly 180 million T cells. An early release that covered some 630 HLA-typed donors contained 300 to 350 gigabases of sequencing data and 85 million to 100 million unique TCR sequences. Of the approximately 400 genotyped donors, about 80% fell in the genetic ancestry cluster associated with self-reported Caucasian donors. The study aimed to test whether cataloging public T cell receptors could reveal signatures of past pathogen exposure. The study used immunosequencing to profile the T cell repertoires of 666 subjects and linked those repertoires to cytomegalovirus serostatus. Along with the approximately 650-subject first cohort, a separate validation cohort of around 120 different subjects was used. To predict cytomegalovirus infection status, the study brought together high-throughput TCR immunosequencing, statistical association of individual TCRs with disease status, and machine learning. To study patterns of TCR occurrence, a later analysis re-analyzed previously published TCR beta repertoires from 650 to 750 donors and added high-resolution HLA genotyping. In the later analysis, no new phenotypic data were used to find candidate immune exposures; instead, reliance was placed on TCR beta sequences and their occurrence across donors. An earlier analysis of several hundred of the donors used high-throughput TCR beta sequencing to judge whether each TCR beta V gene segment behaved as functional or pseudogenic. Donor age, sex, ethnicity and CMV serostatus were compiled together with the repertoire data. Genome-wide SNP genotypes for about 55% of the roughly 670 donors were used in a later genetic analysis, which treated that subset as a discovery cohort. All discovery cohort repertoires had been generated on a single sequencing platform. HLA typing covered class I and class II loci at four-digit resolution. Typing coverage varied by locus: about 620-630 donors for A, B, C, DRB1 and DQB1; some 520 for DQA1; some 610 for DPA1; around 490 for DPB1. Because of strong linkage in the cohort, roughly five DR-DQ haplotypes were treated as single units for association and clustering. Among around 400 genotyped donors of the cohort, an average of around 240,000 unique TCR beta nucleotide sequences were sequenced per donor, roughly 18% of them non-productive. Overall results and qualifications from the work: Because HLA typing was unavailable for some donors at each locus, only the typed subset was used in association tests. Seventeen rarely observed V segments, including chromosome 9 orphons, were excluded from the earlier analysis of a few hundred of the donors because counts were too low. According to a later genetic analysis, donors in an Asian-associated ancestry cluster had fewer N-insertions in productive TCRs than the approximately 630-donor mean. When HLA alleles, especially DR and DQ, strongly co-occurred, attributing TCR associations to individual alleles was difficult. According to the authors, the approach could potentially be generalized to other disease states and immunological phenotypes. Presence/absence analyses assumed roughly uniform sequencing depth across donors, an assumption that may not hold. The sequencing pipeline was judged likely to have produced a cluster of highly shared sequence variants as a technical artifact. The 87-base-pair reads could not distinguish some IMGT-functional V segments, including TRBV6-2 and TRBV6-3, so those segments were excluded. A few of the identified cytomegalovirus-associated TCR beta chains were confirmed in vitro to be specific for cytomegalovirus antigens. Linkage disequilibrium might explain the correlated functional status among segregating V segments, but an unknown experimental factor could not be excluded. The only immune exposure information available for the cohort was CMV serostatus. Most TCR sequences were seen in very few donors, while some public TCRs were found in many individuals. In a later analysis, most CMV-associated TCR beta chains were found to appear HLA-restricted, with HLA associations seemingly driven largely by CMV exposure. This cohort had only TCR beta chains sequenced, and the lack of alpha or paired-chain data limited which features could be detected. In both the original and validation cohorts, the classifier was reported to diagnose cytomegalovirus status with high specificity and sensitivity. A further reported finding was that TCR beta sequences accurately predicted the HLA-A and HLA-B alleles for most subjects in the first cohort. An association between a missense DCLRE1C variant and V-gene and J-gene trimming of TCR beta chains was found in a later genetic analysis and replicated in an independent cohort. In an earlier analysis of about 600 of the donors, most TCR beta V segments appeared in productive rearrangements about 90% or about 30% of the time, broadly matching IMGT annotations. Several of the top co-occurrence clusters appeared to be linked to parvovirus B19, influenza, CMV and Epstein-Barr virus, according to a later analysis. A later analysis associated 16,951 TCR beta sequences with specific HLA alleles at a false discovery rate of 0.05. In a later analysis, the rate of TCR association differed among HLA loci, with DRB1 alleles having the most associated TCRs and HLA-C alleles having the fewest. The study gave a list of around 170 TCR beta chains associated with cytomegalovirus. In a later analysis, HLA-associated TCR beta chains showed more clonal expansion and lower generation probabilities than non-associated chains that were equally common.

Preparation of the library involved the immunoSEQ multiplex PCR assay. For the multiplex PCR, a mixture combining 60 forward primers for TCR Vbeta segments and 13 reverse primers for TCR Jbeta segments was used. The CDR3 region of rearranged TCR beta genes was amplified from genomic DNA by a multiplex PCR assay. The Illumina HiSeq System was used to sequence the amplified TCR beta libraries as 87-base-pair reads. The study's own analysis went as follows. A later analysis tallied 75 million to 95 million unique TCR beta chains across the 666 repertoires, and some 10 million of those chains were shared by two or more donors. Raw reads were error-corrected and collapsed into unique sequences with a nearest-neighbor algorithm that merged closely related sequences to remove PCR and sequencing errors. Alignment of CDR3 sequences to IMGT reference sequences was used to assign V, D and J gene segments. Each retained sequence needed at least a six-nucleotide match to both a V gene segment and a J gene segment. Rearrangements were called productive when the CDR3 lacked stop codons and stayed in frame with V and J; all others were non-productive. Following IMGT convention, CDR3 was defined as the stretch from the second conserved V-encoded cysteine up to the conserved J-encoded phenylalanine. The earlier analysis of a few hundred of the donors excluded sequences that lacked an unambiguous match to a single V gene segment. In an earlier analysis of approximately 590 of the donors, a V segment was called functional when productive rearrangements were above 56.7%, and segregating when the standard deviation between donors exceeded 5%. A statistical classification framework was developed to diagnose cytomegalovirus status using the catalog of TCR beta chain sequences. In a later analysis, TCR nucleotide sequences were compared against IMGT/GENE-DB human TR gene sequences so that V and J genes could be assigned. The TCRdist pipeline was used in a later analysis to assign CDR3 sequences and most-parsimonious VDJ recombination scenarios. In a later analysis, each TCR beta chain was defined by its CDR3 amino acid sequence together with its V-gene family, and reads without a unique V-gene family were excluded. A later analysis removed 592 highly shared, low-generation-probability nucleotide sequences to deal with suspected cross-contamination and a sequencing artifact. A later analysis calculated a clonal expansion index for each public chain from normalized within-repertoire ranks of inferred template counts. In a later analysis, generation probabilities were computed with a VDJ recombination model fitted to out-of-frame rearrangements, and the resulting probabilities were checked against IGoR. Hypergeometric tests were used in a later analysis to score TCR-TCR, TCR-HLA and TCR-CMV co-occurrence, with a repertoire-size bias correction applied to the TCR pairs. False discovery rates were estimated in a later analysis by permuting HLA or CMV assignments 20 times. In a later analysis, co-occurring TCRs were grouped with DBSCAN, and TCRdist sequence similarity was added when clustering was performed within HLA-allele-positive subsets. Repertoires with fewer than 30,000 or more than 120,000 public chains, plus five repertoires with anomalous nucleotide sharing, were excluded from co-occurrence clustering. The source is immuneACCESS, and TCRdb retained only in-frame sequences with V and J called. Part of the clones is not carried over; for the studies checked, unresolved V genes explain less than half of this, and the remainder is unexplained. That table supplies the V and J calls and clone size; D and trimming were determined from the DNA. This sample lists 150,000 to 200,000 clones; 80% were detected once. The top ten constitute 6.5% to 8.5% of the sample.

CDR1 and CDR2 are read off the germline V gene as LGHNT and FRNRAP. After removal of 2 bases from V and 6 bases from J, the junction retains 8 bases not matched to a gene. Spanning cysteine to phenylalanine, the CDR3 consists of 16 amino acids. Just the 48-base CDR3 DNA is kept, in frame starting at base 1. This clone was seen a handful of times. The antigen it binds to is not known. There are no base qualities to consult, and no much larger clone falls within one base. The cohort comprised 550 to 700 healthy bone marrow donors. At the time of sampling, all cohort members were nominally healthy, though unrecorded immune exposures were likely present. The donor tested CMV seropositive, placing the donor among the 289 seropositive members of the cohort. Each donor provided a peripheral blood sample, and peripheral blood mononuclear cells were used for TCR beta sequencing. The Qiagen DNeasy Blood Extraction Kit was used to extract genomic DNA from the blood cell samples.

The chain couples TRBV12-5 to TRBJ1-5; TRBD1 fits 9 bases in the junction. The origin of this receptor is a man aged 30 to 39 in good health and CMV-seropositive. Sequencing was performed on PBMCs. The base sequence is TGTGCTAGTGGTTTGCCCCCCGGGACAGGGATTCAGCCCCAGCATTTT. It is translated as CASGLPPGTGIQPQHF.